This T cell receptor (beta chain) is from a study of OX40 agonist ivuxolimab in advanced cancers. Overall study context: Age averaged 60 years (range roughly 20 to 90), and 80% to 90% were male.

Trimming removed 0 bases from V and 5 bases from J, with 11 bases in between. The CDR3 consists of 14 residues. Germline loops: CDR1 SGHRS, CDR2 YFSETQ. The protocol was immunoSEQ multiplex PCR, while the TCRdb copy is restricted to in-frame clones and leaves out a portion. The sample contains 65,000 to 75,000 clones, 70% to 90% of which appear only once. Exclusion applied to patients with autoimmune disease history or systemic immunosuppression. Study-level points and caveats: Partial responders receiving 0.1-3.0 mg/kg showed among the lowest clonal expansion.

In the case of this clone: Antigen specificity is unknown.

V and J are TRBV5-1 and TRBJ2-5, with D perhaps TRBD1 or TRBD2 (5 bases each). The receptor was isolated from an adult with an advanced solid tumor such as melanoma, head and neck, liver or kidney cancer. The source was CD4+ or CD8+ T cells sorted from blood, collected in a trial of the OX40 agonist ivuxolimab. CDR3 sequence reads: CASSLGPEGETQYF. CDR3 nucleotides: TGCGCCAGCAGCTTGGGGCCCGAGGGGGAGACCCAGTACTTC.